This section outlines one TCR beta chain sequence together with its context. This record belongs to a study of blood T cell repertoires in COVID-19. On the study more broadly: Samples representing acute and convalescent COVID-19 were sourced from the United States, Italy and Spain. T cells, B-cell-depleted T cells, or PBMCs supplied cDNA or gDNA.

Per the authors' pipeline: The assay estimated nucleated cells by amplifying reference gene primers. Assay: immunoSEQ multiplex PCR; the TCRdb copy retains only in-frame clones and omits some. V, J and clone size were drawn from that table, and D and trimming were deduced from the DNA. The profile covers roughly 260,000 clones, with about 87% appearing a single time and approximately 3.7% taken by the ten largest. Germline lookup yields CDR1 KGHSH and CDR2 LQKENI. V dropped 3 bases and J dropped 5; count of bases not matched to a gene: 8. The CDR3 is 16 amino acids. The source is a man in his 60s who had recovered from COVID-19. This chain links TRBV18 with TRBJ2-1; TRBD2 agrees at 9 bases. Sequencing input: peripheral blood. DNA of the CDR3: TGTGCCAGCTCACCTGTAATAGCGGGGGTAAACAATGAGCAGTTCTTC. Translated, it gives CASSPVIAGVNNEQFF.